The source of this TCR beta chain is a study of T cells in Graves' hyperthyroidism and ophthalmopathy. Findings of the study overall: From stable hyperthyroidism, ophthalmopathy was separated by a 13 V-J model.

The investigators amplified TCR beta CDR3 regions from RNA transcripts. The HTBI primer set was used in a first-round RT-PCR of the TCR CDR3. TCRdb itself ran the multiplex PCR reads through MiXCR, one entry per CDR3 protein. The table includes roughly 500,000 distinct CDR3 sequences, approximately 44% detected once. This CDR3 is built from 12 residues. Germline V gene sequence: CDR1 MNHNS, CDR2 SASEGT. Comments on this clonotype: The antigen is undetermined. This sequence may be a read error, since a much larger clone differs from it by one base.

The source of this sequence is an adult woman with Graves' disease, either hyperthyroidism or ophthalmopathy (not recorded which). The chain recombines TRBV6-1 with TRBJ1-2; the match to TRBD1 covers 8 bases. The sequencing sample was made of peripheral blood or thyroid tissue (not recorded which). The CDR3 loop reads CASTGQGRGCTF. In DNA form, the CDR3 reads TGTGCCAGCACCGGACAGGGAAGAGGCTGCACCTTC.